The rows below give T cell receptor beta chains drawn from one sample of a study of quantifying T cell responses using KT2 cells. MiXCR, applied by TCRdb to the UMI-ligation and nested PCR reads, yields one record per CDR3 protein. The data hold more than 55,000 distinct CDR3 sequences, with about 12% observed a single time. Sequencing was done on a sample of PBMCs spiked with cells of the T cell clone KT2. These TCRs come from a human donor. Both conserved end residues are part of each CDR3. The D gene is left open where the match is weak. Clone size appears in some rows only: once, few, many, or a class for an expanded clone.

abundance: few
v_gene: TRBV24-1
len: 17
d_gene: NA
j_gene: TRBJ2-1
CDR3nt: TGTGCCACCAGTGATGGGGGACACCTGAGCTCCTACAATGAGCAGTTCTTC
CDR3aa: CATSDGGHLSSYNEQFF

abundance: few
v_gene: TRBV3-1
len: 16
d_gene: NA
j_gene: TRBJ2-2
CDR3nt: TGTGCCAGCAGCCAAGGGTCCACTCCTGTCACCGGGGAGCTGTTTTTT
CDR3aa: CASSQGSTPVTGELFF

abundance: many
v_gene: TRBV7-3
len: 16
d_gene: NA
j_gene: TRBJ2-1
CDR3nt: TGTGCCAGCAGCCCTATGAGGCGGGACTTCATCAATGAGCAGTTCTTC
CDR3aa: CASSPMRRDFINEQFF

abundance: many
v_gene: TRBV9
len: 15
d_gene: NA
j_gene: TRBJ1-1
CDR3nt: TGTGCCAGCAGCGTATCAGGAAGGGGGAACACTGAAGCTTTCTTT
CDR3aa: CASSVSGRGNTEAFF

abundance: many
v_gene: TRBV5-4
len: 14
d_gene: NA
j_gene: TRBJ2-6
CDR3nt: TGTGCCCTCGGCAGGGACTCTGGGGCCAACGTCCTGACTTTC
CDR3aa: CALGRDSGANVLTF

abundance: medium-sized
v_gene: TRBV29-1
len: 14
d_gene: NA
j_gene: TRBJ2-2
CDR3nt: TGCAGCGTTGCCGGAGCGGCGGACACCGGGGAGCTGTTTTTT
CDR3aa: CSVAGAADTGELFF

abundance: NA
v_gene: TRBV7-2
len: 15
d_gene: NA
j_gene: TRBJ1-5
CDR3nt: TGTGCCAGCAGCACCAGCTACGGTCCCGACCAGCCCCAGCATTTT
CDR3aa: CASSTSYGPDQPQHF

abundance: many
v_gene: TRBV2
len: 12
d_gene: NA
j_gene: TRBJ2-5
CDR3nt: TGTGCCAGCAGTTTCGCCCGAGAGACCCAGTACTTC
CDR3aa: CASSFARETQYF

abundance: few
v_gene: TRBV6-6
len: 14
d_gene: NA
j_gene: TRBJ2-2
CDR3nt: TGTGCCAGCAGTTCCGCGGGAAGGACCGGGGAGCTGTTTTTT
CDR3aa: CASSSAGRTGELFF

abundance: NA
v_gene: TRBV30
len: 13
d_gene: TRBD1
j_gene: TRBJ1-2
CDR3nt: TGTGCCGGAGCGCGACAGGGACCCTTTGGCTACACCTTC
CDR3aa: CAGARQGPFGYTF

abundance: few
v_gene: TRBV25-1
len: 13
d_gene: NA
j_gene: TRBJ1-4
CDR3nt: TGTGCCAGCTCCGGGCCAGTTCTCGAAAAACTGTTTTTT
CDR3aa: CASSGPVLEKLFF

abundance: few
v_gene: TRBV29-1
len: 14
d_gene: TRBD1
j_gene: TRBJ1-1
CDR3nt: TGCAGCGTTGAATCCCAGGGGGCTTTCACTGAAGCTTTCTTT
CDR3aa: CSVESQGAFTEAFF

abundance: few
v_gene: TRBV7-8
len: 15
d_gene: NA
j_gene: TRBJ1-5
CDR3nt: TGTGCCAGCAGCTTAGCCCGGGGTGGCAATCAGCCCCAGCATTTT
CDR3aa: CASSLARGGNQPQHF

abundance: NA
v_gene: TRBV2
len: 16
d_gene: TRBD2
j_gene: TRBJ2-7
CDR3nt: TGTGCCAGCAGTGAAGGGCCTAGCGGACCATCCTACGAGCAGTACTTC
CDR3aa: CASSEGPSGPSYEQYF

abundance: NA
v_gene: TRBV30
len: 13
d_gene: NA
j_gene: TRBJ2-5
CDR3nt: TGTGCCTGTAAGCTAGGTGGACAAGAGACCCAGTACTTC
CDR3aa: CACKLGGQETQYF

abundance: many
v_gene: TRBV20-1
len: 12
d_gene: NA
j_gene: TRBJ2-7
CDR3nt: TGCAGTGCTAGGACAGTGGAATACGAGCAGTACTTC
CDR3aa: CSARTVEYEQYF

abundance: NA
v_gene: TRBV6-5
len: 15
d_gene: NA
j_gene: TRBJ1-4
CDR3nt: TGTGCCAGCAGTTACTCGGCTACAACTAATGAAAAACTGTTTTTT
CDR3aa: CASSYSATTNEKLFF

abundance: many
v_gene: TRBV27
len: 15
d_gene: NA
j_gene: TRBJ1-5
CDR3nt: TGTGCCAGCAGTTTCCTTCACAGGATCAATCAGCCCCAGCATTTT
CDR3aa: CASSFLHRINQPQHF

abundance: many
v_gene: TRBV20-1
len: 16
d_gene: NA
j_gene: TRBJ2-1
CDR3nt: TGCAGTGCTACACCCCCTACACGGGAATTATACAATGAGCAGTTCTTC
CDR3aa: CSATPPTRELYNEQFF

abundance: many
v_gene: TRBV2
len: 14
d_gene: NA
j_gene: TRBJ2-3
CDR3nt: TGTGCCAGCAGTGCCCAGGGAGGCACAGATACGCAGTATTTT
CDR3aa: CASSAQGGTDTQYF

abundance: few
v_gene: TRBV2
len: 14
d_gene: NA
j_gene: TRBJ1-5
CDR3nt: TGTGCCAGCAGTGGGAACAGGGGCAATCAGCCCCAGCATTTT
CDR3aa: CASSGNRGNQPQHF

abundance: few
v_gene: TRBV20-1
len: 18
d_gene: NA
j_gene: TRBJ2-1
CDR3nt: TGCAGTGCTAGAGATCCCGGATCCTTTCGGAGGGAAGGGAATGAGCAGTTCTTC
CDR3aa: CSARDPGSFRREGNEQFF

abundance: few
v_gene: TRBV7-8
len: 14
d_gene: NA
j_gene: TRBJ2-2
CDR3nt: TGTGCCAGCAAGGAGCGGAGGGGTACCGGGGAGCTGTTTTTT
CDR3aa: CASKERRGTGELFF

abundance: once
v_gene: TRBV5-1
len: 12
d_gene: TRBD1
j_gene: TRBJ1-2
CDR3nt: TGCGCCAGCAGCATGGACAGGGATGGCTACAACTTC
CDR3aa: CASSMDRDGYNF

abundance: many
v_gene: TRBV5-4
len: 13
d_gene: NA
j_gene: TRBJ1-1
CDR3nt: TGTGCCAGCAGTCAACATATGAACACTGAAGCTTTCTTT
CDR3aa: CASSQHMNTEAFF

abundance: NA
v_gene: TRBV20-1
len: 14
d_gene: NA
j_gene: TRBJ1-6
CDR3nt: TGCAGTGCTAGAGATATGGTGGGAAATTCACCCCTCCACTTT
CDR3aa: CSARDMVGNSPLHF

abundance: once
v_gene: TRBV29-1
len: 15
d_gene: TRBD1
j_gene: TRBJ2-3
CDR3nt: TGCAGCGTTGATGGGACAGGGGGGCGCACAGATACGCAGTATTTT
CDR3aa: CSVDGTGGRTDTQYF

abundance: many
v_gene: TRBV20-1
len: 16
d_gene: NA
j_gene: TRBJ1-2
CDR3nt: TGCAGTGCTAGAGATGTCCCCGTCTCGCTTACTCGTGGCTACACCTTC
CDR3aa: CSARDVPVSLTRGYTF

abundance: few
v_gene: TRBV5-1
len: 15
d_gene: NA
j_gene: TRBJ2-3
CDR3nt: TGCGCCAGCAGCTTGGAGCAAGCGGGTACAGATACGCAGTATTTT
CDR3aa: CASSLEQAGTDTQYF

abundance: few
v_gene: TRBV20-1
len: 13
d_gene: NA
j_gene: TRBJ1-6
CDR3nt: TGCAGTGCGGAGGGGCACCCAAATTCACCCCTCCACTTT
CDR3aa: CSAEGHPNSPLHF

abundance: NA
v_gene: TRBV7-2
len: 15
d_gene: TRBD1
j_gene: TRBJ1-6
CDR3nt: TGTGCCAGCAGCCCCAGGACAGGGGAAGGTTCACCCCTCCACTTT
CDR3aa: CASSPRTGEGSPLHF

abundance: many
v_gene: TRBV29-1
len: 17
d_gene: TRBD1
j_gene: TRBJ1-2
CDR3nt: TGCAGCGTGGAATTGTCCCGGGACAGAGACTATTCTTATGGCTACACCTTC
CDR3aa: CSVELSRDRDYSYGYTF

abundance: many
v_gene: TRBV12-3/TRBV12-4
len: 18
d_gene: NA
j_gene: TRBJ1-3
CDR3nt: TGTGCCAGCAGTTTGGTGTTGGCAGGGAGCTACTCTGGAAACACCATATATTTT
CDR3aa: CASSLVLAGSYSGNTIYF

abundance: NA
v_gene: TRBV20-1
len: 13
d_gene: NA
j_gene: TRBJ2-5
CDR3nt: TGCAGTGCCCAAAGCGTGGACCAAGAGACCCAGTACTTC
CDR3aa: CSAQSVDQETQYF

abundance: few
v_gene: TRBV6-2/TRBV6-3
len: 14
d_gene: NA
j_gene: TRBJ2-3
CDR3nt: TGTGCCAGCAGCGGGACACTTGGCACAGATACGCAGTATTTT
CDR3aa: CASSGTLGTDTQYF

abundance: NA
v_gene: TRBV18
len: 17
d_gene: NA
j_gene: TRBJ2-3
CDR3nt: TGTGCCAGCTCACCAGGGACCGGGGGAGCTAGCACAGATACGCAGTATTTT
CDR3aa: CASSPGTGGASTDTQYF

abundance: NA
v_gene: TRBV7-3
len: 16
d_gene: TRBD2
j_gene: TRBJ2-2
CDR3nt: TGTGCCAGCAGCTTGGGACTAGCGGGAGGCAGCGGGGAGCTGTTTTTT
CDR3aa: CASSLGLAGGSGELFF

abundance: few
v_gene: TRBV6-2/TRBV6-3
len: 15
d_gene: NA
j_gene: TRBJ2-3
CDR3nt: TGTGCCAGCAGTTACGTGGCGGACATCACAGATACGCAGTATTTT
CDR3aa: CASSYVADITDTQYF

abundance: few
v_gene: TRBV12-3/TRBV12-4
len: 15
d_gene: NA
j_gene: TRBJ2-1
CDR3nt: TGTGCCAGCAGTTCCGGCCCAATCATTGGAAATGAGCAGTTCTTC
CDR3aa: CASSSGPIIGNEQFF

abundance: NA
v_gene: TRBV20-1
len: 15
d_gene: TRBD1
j_gene: TRBJ2-1
CDR3nt: TGCAGTGCTAGGGCACAGGGGGTTATCTACAATGAGCAGTTCTTC
CDR3aa: CSARAQGVIYNEQFF

abundance: few
v_gene: TRBV6-5
len: 16
d_gene: TRBD2
j_gene: TRBJ2-5
CDR3nt: TGTGCCAGCAAAGGACTAGCGGGAGGGGGAGAAGAGACCCAGTACTTC
CDR3aa: CASKGLAGGGEETQYF

abundance: many
v_gene: TRBV6-1
len: 18
d_gene: TRBD2
j_gene: TRBJ2-4
CDR3nt: TGTGCCAGCAGTGTCGAGGGAACTGGCGGGGGGACCAAAAACATTCAGTACTTC
CDR3aa: CASSVEGTGGGTKNIQYF

abundance: many
v_gene: TRBV5-8
len: 14
d_gene: TRBD1
j_gene: TRBJ1-2
CDR3nt: TGTGCCAGCAGCTTGAACAGGGGCTTCTATGGCTACACCTTC
CDR3aa: CASSLNRGFYGYTF

abundance: NA
v_gene: TRBV11-3
len: 16
d_gene: TRBD1
j_gene: TRBJ1-1
CDR3nt: TGTGCCAGCAGCCCCCAAGGACAGGGTATGAACACTGAAGCTTTCTTT
CDR3aa: CASSPQGQGMNTEAFF

abundance: NA
v_gene: TRBV6-5
len: 13
d_gene: NA
j_gene: TRBJ1-5
CDR3nt: TGTGCCAGCAGTTTAAATGGGGGTCAGCCCCAGCATTTT
CDR3aa: CASSLNGGQPQHF

abundance: many
v_gene: TRBV20-1
len: 15
d_gene: NA
j_gene: TRBJ1-1
CDR3nt: TGCAGTGCTAGAGATCTTGGGGTCGGGACACGGCGGACTTTCTTT
CDR3aa: CSARDLGVGTRRTFF

abundance: many
v_gene: TRBV20-1
len: 13
d_gene: TRBD2
j_gene: TRBJ2-7
CDR3nt: TGCAGTGCCCACCGGGCGGGAGGACACGGAGAGGACTTC
CDR3aa: CSAHRAGGHGEDF

abundance: few
v_gene: TRBV23-1
len: 16
d_gene: NA
j_gene: TRBJ1-5
CDR3nt: TGCGCCAGCAGTCCCCGACAGCCAGATAGCAATCAGCCCCAGCATTTT
CDR3aa: CASSPRQPDSNQPQHF

abundance: many
v_gene: TRBV4-3
len: 14
d_gene: NA
j_gene: TRBJ2-2
CDR3nt: TGCGCCAGCAGCCAGGGGGTATTCACCGGGGAGCTGTTTTTT
CDR3aa: CASSQGVFTGELFF